Presented here are 18 T cell receptor beta chains from one specimen sequenced in a study of preoperative IRX-2 immunotherapy in early breast cancer. Treatment here: preoperative locoregional IRX-2 cytokine immunotherapy. Here immunoSEQ multiplex PCR was the method, and the copy in TCRdb shows in-frame clones only, minus some. The sample contains 5,000 to 6,500 clones, about 60% of which appear only once. The sequenced sample was tumor tissue, obtained before IRX-2 immunotherapy. The source is a human donor with breast cancer.

This clone is medium-sized. The chain employs TRBV11-3 and TRBJ1-1; TRBD1 aligns across 7 bases. The V gene end was trimmed by 5 bases and the J gene end by 1 base; junction bases not matched to a gene: 4. The CDR3 contains 14 residues. Germline V CDR1 and CDR2: SGHNT, YENEEA. CDR3 coding DNA: TGTGCCAGCAGCCAGGGGGTAAGGAACACTGAAGCTTTCTTT. Translation gives CASSQGVRNTEAFF. Full variable domain (outside the CDR3, taken from reference TRBV11-3 and TRBJ1-1): EAGVVQSPRYKIIEKKQPVAFWCNPISGHNTLYWYLQNLGQGPELLIRYENEEAVDDSQLPKDRFSAERLKGVDSTLKIQPAELGDSAVYLCASSQGVRNTEAFFGQGTRLTVV.

V is TRBV6-8 and J is TRBJ2-3, with D uncertain. CDR1 and CDR2 (germline): MNHGY, SAAAGT. V lost 7 bases and J 6 bases, leaving 11 bases between the germline ends. CDR3 length equals 12 residues. The CDR3 loop reads CASKGQSDTQYF. CDR3 nucleotides: TGTGCCAGCAAAGGGCAGTCGGATACGCAGTATTTT.

This chain connects TRBV6-8 to TRBJ2-3, with a tentative D call TRBD2 (5 bases). Germline V gene lookup returns CDR1 MNHGY and CDR2 SAAAGT. V dropped 8 bases and J dropped 1 base, with 13 bases sitting between them. This CDR3 contains 14 residues. The CDR3 loop reads CASELVEGTDTQYF. CDR3 sequence (DNA): TGTGCCAGCGAGCTAGTGGAGGGCACAGATACGCAGTATTTT.

The chain's CDR3 is CAIRAGTGGDEQYF. The CDR3 DNA reads as TGTGCCATCAGGGCCGGGACAGGGGGCGACGAGCAGTACTTC. The gene calls are TRBV6-8 and TRBJ2-7, with 12 bases fitting TRBD1. The J segment lost 5 bases and the V segment lost 10 bases, leaving 9 bases of the junction unmatched. Germline V gene sequence: CDR1 MNHGY, CDR2 SAAAGT. The CDR3 is 14 amino acids.

This chain uses TRBV7-1 with TRBJ1-2; no clear D. TRBV7-1 has ORF status, its function being uncertain. The germline V and J ends were trimmed by 5 bases and 2 bases, with 9 bases remaining between them. This CDR3 is built from 13 residues. CDR3 in DNA: TGTGCCAGCAGCCTCAGGTCAAACTATGGCTACACCTTC. Its translation is CASSLRSNYGYTF.

The CDR3 protein is CSVEDRGGNRGSNEQFF. CDR3 DNA: TGCAGCGTTGAAGATCGTGGCGGGAACAGGGGTAGCAATGAGCAGTTCTTC. The chain carries TRBV29-1 and TRBJ2-1, with a weak D call TRBD1 (7 bases). The length of the CDR3 is 17 residues. V lost 0 bases and J lost 6, with 21 bases in between. The germline V gene encodes CDR1 SQVTM and CDR2 ANQGSEA.

The chain uses TRBV18 and TRBJ2-1; 7 nucleotides agree with TRBD2. Germline-derived CDR1 and CDR2 are KGHSH and LQKENI. The CDR3 contains 15 residues. Trimming cost V 1 base and J 5 bases; bases outside gene matches: 5. In DNA, the CDR3 is TGTGCCAGCTCACCACTTCCTAGCGGCAACAATGAGCAGTTCTTC. It codes for CASSPLPSGNNEQFF.

This clone is termed medium-sized (0.01 to 0.1%). The chain employs TRBV29-1 and TRBJ1-2; the D is unclear. The ends were cut back, 2 bases at V and 8 bases at J, with 15 bases in the middle. CDR1 is SQVTM and CDR2 is ANQGSEA in the germline V gene. This CDR3 contains 13 residues. Written as DNA, the CDR3 is TGCAGCGTTGAAAGCCCGGGTGCCGGCGGCTACACCTTC. Amino acid sequence: CSVESPGAGGYTF.

This clone was counted between two and nine times. The rearrangement links TRBV11-3 to TRBJ2-5; D is perhaps TRBD2 (8 bases). Germline CDR1 reads SGHNT; CDR2 reads YENEEA. The length of the CDR3 is 15 residues. V was trimmed by 5 bases and J by 5 bases, leaving 18 bases between them. The chain's CDR3 is CASSSPVAGQETQYF. In DNA form, the CDR3 reads TGTGCCAGCAGCAGTCCTGTAGCGGGACAGGAGACCCAGTACTTC.

The rearrangement joins TRBV6-8 to TRBJ1-1, with 11 bases aligning to TRBD1. Germline trimming cut 6 bases from V and 0 bases from J; bases unmatched to any gene: 3. The germline CDR1 and CDR2 sequences are MNHGY and SAAAGT. The CDR3 is 15 residues long. The CDR3 DNA is TGTGCCAGCAGCCGGGACAGGGGGATGAACACTGAAGCTTTCTTT. This codes for CASSRDRGMNTEAFF.

This sequence joins TRBV8-2 and TRBJ2-7; the D call in the table, TRBD2, was not verified against the DNA. TRBV8-2 is a listed pseudogene. The CDR3 length is 15 residues. DNA for the CDR3: TGTGCCAGCAGTTTTTCGGCTAGCGGGAGTGGTGAGCAGTACTTC. Its translation is CASSFSASGSGEQYF.

This clone was seen a single time. This chain joins TRBV7-1 and TRBJ2-1, with 11 nucleotides matching TRBD2. TRBV7-1 is given ORF status, its function remaining uncertain. The CDR3 loop spans 15 amino acids. Trimming cost V 4 bases and J 2 bases; bases outside gene matches: 1. CDR3 DNA sequence: TGTGCCAGCAGCTTAGCGGGAGGGACCTACAATGAGCAGTTCTTC. Its translation: CASSLAGGTYNEQFF.

V gene TRBV11-3 combines with J gene TRBJ2-7; 15 bases align to TRBD2. The trim removed 8 bases at V and 3 bases at J, leaving 14 bases unmatched. CDR3 size: 18 residues. Germline-derived CDR1 and CDR2 are SGHNT and YENEEA. DNA of the CDR3: TGTGCCAGCTGTCACGGGACTAGCGGGAGGTTAGGTCGCTACGAGCAGTACTTC. Translated, it gives CASCHGTSGRLGRYEQYF.

The J gene is TRBJ2-1, the V gene TRBV28; perhaps TRBD1 as D (7 bases). Germline values: CDR1 MDHEN, CDR2 SYDVKM. V was clipped by 2 bases and J by 5 bases, with 13 bases between them. The length of the CDR3 is 15 residues. The CDR3 nucleotides are TGTGCCAGCAGTTTAGGGGGGACAGTTGACAATGAGCAGTTCTTC. Its translation is CASSLGGTVDNEQFF. Supplemented by reference TRBV28 and TRBJ2-1, the full variable domain reads DVKVTQSSRYLVKRTGEKVFLECVQDMDHENMFWYRQDPGLGLRLIYFSYDVKMKEKGDIPEGYSVSREKKERFSLILESASTNQTSMYLCASSLGGTVDNEQFFGPGTRLTVL.

V usage is TRBV6-8 and J usage is TRBJ2-3, with a weak D call TRBD2 (6 bases). Germline V lookup: CDR1 MNHGY, CDR2 SAAAGT. V was cut by 0 bases and J by 4 bases, with 11 bases left in between. The length of the CDR3 is 15 residues. This CDR3 reads CASSYSPGVADTQYF. CDR3 sequence (DNA): TGTGCCAGCAGTTACTCACCGGGAGTGGCAGATACGCAGTATTTT.

This chain links TRBV25-1 with TRBJ1-2; no clear D gene. This CDR3 contains 15 residues. Germline lookup yields CDR1 MGHDK and CDR2 SYGVNS. Trimming pared 0 bases from V and 6 bases from J, leaving 14 bases between. The CDR3 protein is CASSEYWTGRDGYTF. DNA of the CDR3: TGTGCCAGCAGTGAATACTGGACGGGAAGGGATGGCTACACCTTC.

This clone appeared a single time. The J gene is TRBJ2-3, the V gene TRBV5-1, with TRBD2 matching 9 bases. CDR3 length: 17 residues. V dropped 2 bases and J dropped 0; count of bases not matched to a gene: 7. Per germline, CDR1 SGHRS and CDR2 YFSETQ. The CDR3, as DNA: TGCGCCAGCAGCTTCAGTCTAGCGGGGACTAGCACAGATACGCAGTATTTT. Protein product: CASSFSLAGTSTDTQYF. Complete variable domain (other parts from reference TRBV5-1 and TRBJ2-3): KAGVTQTPRYLIKTRGQQVTLSCSPISGHRSVSWYQQTPGQGLQFLFEYFSETQRNKGNFPGRFSGRQFSNSRSEMNVSTLELGDSALYLCASSFSLAGTSTDTQYFGPGTRLTVL.

V gene TRBV11-3 combines with J gene TRBJ2-7, with 14 bases fitting TRBD2. This CDR3 contains 19 residues. V shed 5 bases and J 7 bases; nucleotides not matched to a gene: 19. The germline V gene encodes CDR1 SGHNT and CDR2 YENEEA. The CDR3 sequence is CASSPTGTSGSSRLGEQYF. The CDR3 coding sequence is TGTGCCAGCAGCCCGACCGGGACTAGCGGGAGTTCCCGCCTGGGGGAGCAGTACTTC.